Detailed here is one T cell receptor beta chain. Its antigen is not known. There are 13 residues in the CDR3. V was trimmed by 7 bases and J by 3 bases, leaving 13 bases between them. Germline V gene lookup returns CDR1 LNHNV and CDR2 YYDKDF (reference sequence). Treatment was busulfan-fludarabine conditioning, a marrow graft, and cyclophosphamide on days +3 and +4. The data were obtained in a study of T cells after posttransplantation cyclophosphamide. Study conclusions and caveats: After PTCy, TRB diversity resembled that of CNI/methotrexate controls.

Profiled with immunoSEQ multiplex PCR; TCRdb holds only in-frame clones, not every one. The profile shows tens of thousands of clones, around 91% of them singletons. This receptor was obtained from a male patient aged 55 to 70 who received an allogeneic stem cell transplant from a related donor and was CMV-positive. Part of the T cells may come from the graft donor. The specimen comprised PBMCs, sampled around 67 days after allogeneic stem cell transplant with posttransplant cyclophosphamide. The rearrangement joins TRBV15 to TRBJ2-7, with D maybe TRBD2 (7 bases). CDR3 loop: CATTEGGGYEQYF. CDR3 DNA: TGTGCCACCACGGAGGGGGGGGGCTACGAGCAGTACTTC.